The next 12 T cell receptor beta chains were all read from a single sample in a study of PD-L1 blockade in urothelial cancer. Sequencing was performed with immunoSEQ multiplex PCR; in TCRdb, only in-frame clones are kept and a portion is missing. The sample carries 35,000 to 45,000 clones, about 88% recorded once. Sequenced here: PBMCs, sampled around atezolizumab (anti-PD-L1) treatment. The receptors stem from a woman in her fifties or sixties with urothelial cancer.

In this sample, this clone turned up once. The V gene is TRBV5-1, the J gene TRBJ2-7; 7 bases are a match to TRBD1. The CDR3 loop spans 13 amino acids. Germline CDR1 and CDR2: SGHRS and YFSETQ. V dropped 2 bases and J dropped 5; count of bases not matched to a gene: 4. The CDR3 spells CASSFTQGHEQYF. The CDR3, as DNA: TGCGCCAGCAGCTTTACACAGGGGCACGAGCAGTACTTC.

The rearrangement links TRBV5-6 to TRBJ2-3, with D tentatively TRBD2 (6 bases). The CDR3 loop spans 13 amino acids. The ends were cut back, 5 bases at V and 0 bases at J, with 7 bases in the middle. The germline V gene has CDR1 SGHDT and CDR2 YYEEEE. CDR3 DNA: TGTGCCAGCAGGCGGGACAGCACAGATACGCAGTATTTT. This codes for CASRRDSTDTQYF.

In this sample, this clone turned up a few times. The chain combines TRBV6-1 with TRBJ2-1; TRBD1 is a possible D gene (6 bases). There are 15 residues in the CDR3. Germline loops: CDR1 MNHNS, CDR2 SASEGT. The V and J ends lost 4 bases and 7 bases respectively, with 17 bases between them. Written as DNA, the CDR3 is TGTGCCAGCAGTGCCCGGACAGCGATTGGAAATGAGCAGTTCTTC. This sequence encodes CASSARTAIGNEQFF.

V gene TRBV7-2 combines with J gene TRBJ2-7; D uncertain. Per the germline V gene, CDR1 is SGHTA and CDR2 is FQGNSA. CDR3 length equals 15 residues. V was trimmed by 5 bases and J by 0 bases, leaving 14 bases between them. The CDR3 nucleotides read TGTGCCAGCAGCCCTTTAGCCGCCAGCTCCTACGAGCAGTACTTC. Amino acids: CASSPLAASSYEQYF. Complete variable domain (other parts from reference TRBV7-2 and TRBJ2-7): GAGVSQSPSNKVTEKGKDVELRCDPISGHTALYWYRQSLGQGLEFLIYFQGNSAPDKSGLPSDRFSAERTGGSVSTLTIQRTQQEDSAVYLCASSPLAASSYEQYFGPGTRLTVT.

The table lists this clone with a few counts. The chain couples TRBV7-9 to TRBJ2-2; 8 nucleotides match TRBD1. This CDR3 is built from 14 residues. V lost 6 bases, J lost 5 bases, and 5 bases stayed unmatched. Germline V CDR1 and CDR2: SEHNR, FQNEAQ (reference sequence). CDR3 bases: TGTGCCAGCAGTAGGACAGGGCGGACCGGGGAGCTGTTTTTT. Its protein is CASSRTGRTGELFF.

The chain couples TRBV6-6 to TRBJ1-5, with TRBD1 matching over 9 bases. The CDR3 has 13 amino acids. Germline assignment: CDR1 MNHNY and CDR2 SVGAGI (reference sequence). Trimming cost V 7 bases and J 6 bases; bases outside gene matches: 4. The DNA for the CDR3 is TGTGCCAGCATCCCGGGACAGGGTCAGCCCCAGCATTTT. This sequence encodes CASIPGQGQPQHF.

The chain combines TRBV29-1 with TRBJ2-2, with D perhaps TRBD2 (6 bases). The CDR3 has 14 residues. V lost 4 bases and J lost 3, with 12 bases in between. From germline, CDR1 is SQVTM and CDR2 ANQGSEA. CDR3 nucleotides: TGCAGCGTTGGGGGGACTCCCTACACCGGGGAGCTGTTTTTT. It is translated as CSVGGTPYTGELFF.

For the CDR3, the DNA is TGTGCCAGTAGTGGCGGAGCGGGAGGCCCCGGGACCCAGTACTTC. This translates into CASSGGAGGPGTQYF. The chain recombines TRBV19 with TRBJ2-5; 9 bases align to TRBD2. This CDR3 is built from 15 residues. Germline V gene data show CDR1 as LNHDA and CDR2 as SQIVND (reference sequence). V dropped 5 bases and J dropped 7; count of bases not matched to a gene: 11. Full variable domain (remainder filled in from reference TRBV19 and TRBJ2-5): DGGITQSPKYLFRKEGQNVTLSCEQNLNHDAMYWYRQDPGQGLRLIYYSQIVNDFQKGDIAEGYSVSREKKESFPLTVTSAQKNPTAFYLCASSGGAGGPGTQYFGPGTRLLVL.

For this clone: Germline is not matched at one junction end, which may reflect a read error. The V and J genes are TRBV23-1 and TRBJ1-2; D perhaps matches TRBD1 (5 bases). TRBV23-1 is recorded as an ORF, its role being uncertain. The CDR3 has 9 amino acids. DNA for the CDR3: TGCGCCAGCAGTCAGGGGCCCAACTTC. Translation gives CASSQGPNF.

The rearrangement uses TRBV29-1 and TRBJ2-3; a possible D gene is TRBD2 (6 bases). The CDR3 covers 13 residues. The V gene's germline CDR1 is SQVTM and CDR2 ANQGSEA. Between the trimmed V and J ends, which lost 1 base and 2 bases, there was a span of 7 bases. The CDR3 loop is CSVEVAATDTQYF. As DNA, the CDR3 is TGCAGCGTTGAAGTAGCGGCCACAGATACGCAGTATTTT.

The J gene is TRBJ2-1, the V gene TRBV4-3; D unclear. V was clipped by 4 bases and J by 4 bases, with 14 bases between them. Germline lookup yields CDR1 LGHNA and CDR2 YSLEER. The CDR3 sequence is 15 residues long. The CDR3 spells CASSRRLAGYNEQFF. CDR3 bases: TGCGCCAGCAGCCGAAGATTGGCAGGTTACAATGAGCAGTTCTTC.

The V call is TRBV4-3, the J call TRBJ2-3; D gene unclear. The germline V and J ends were trimmed by 0 bases and 2 bases, with 9 bases remaining between them. Germline values: CDR1 LGHNA, CDR2 YSLEER. The CDR3 loop spans 15 amino acids. The CDR3 DNA follows: TGCGCCAGCAGCCAAGATTCAGGTAACACAGATACGCAGTATTTT. Its translation is CASSQDSGNTDTQYF.